Given below is one TCR beta chain in context. Antigen: not known. The primer mix had 60 V beta and 13 J beta primers. The assay was immunoSEQ multiplex PCR, and TCRdb's table has in-frame clones only and misses some. This sample yields over 90,000 clones, of which roughly 76% are seen a single time; approximately 12% belongs to the top ten. The entry originates in a study of glioma-infiltrating T cells after dendritic cell vaccination. Study context: At biweekly intervals, patients got three intradermal dendritic cell vaccine injections.

The CDR3 sequence is 16 residues long. The J segment lost 6 bases and the V segment lost 2 bases, leaving 10 bases of the junction unmatched. In germline, CDR1 is SGDLS, CDR2 YYNGEE. Overall study results and limits: No direct clonality-survival link was found; a diverse polyclonal response may matter.

The sample here was blood, taken before dendritic cell vaccination. V is TRBV9 and J is TRBJ2-1; 8 positions agree with TRBD2. This TCR derives from a human donor with glioblastoma. The CDR3 DNA is TGTGCCAGCAGCGTGGATCCGGGGGGGCTTATCAATGAGCAGTTCTTC. Translation: CASSVDPGGLINEQFF.